This entry lists 3 T cell receptor beta chains sequenced from one sample in a study of shared clonotypes between healthy human individuals. CD45RO-negative CD8 cells positively selected for CCR7 made up the naive population, which excluded terminally differentiated effector memory CD45RA+ cells. Produced via immunoSEQ multiplex PCR; TCRdb's table is partial and in-frame only. The sample has around 2.1 million clones; 85% to 95% are singletons. Sequenced: naive CD8+ T cells from PBMCs. These receptors were collected from a man between 18 and 35 years old in good health. Some clones in this sample may be carry-over from other donors' samples.

The rearrangement uses TRBV7-9 and TRBJ2-3; D unresolved. V lost 2 bases and J lost 5, with 5 bases in between. CDR1 SEHNR and CDR2 FQNEAQ come from the germline V gene (reference sequence). The CDR3 sequence is 12 residues long. CDR3 in amino acids: CASSLPVDTQYF. The CDR3 DNA reads as TGTGCCAGCAGCTTACCGGTAGATACGCAGTATTTT. The full variable domain, rest sourced from reference TRBV7-9 and TRBJ2-3, is DTGVSQNPRHKITKRGQNVTFRCDPISEHNRLYWYRQTLGQGPEFLTYFQNEAQLEKSRLLSDRFSAERPKGSFSTLEIQRTEQGDSAMYLCASSLPVDTQYFGPGTRLTVL.

The chain combines TRBV28 with TRBJ2-1; 9 bases fit TRBD2. The V segment lost 7 bases and the J segment 8 bases; nucleotides outside the gene matches: 12. Germline CDR1 reads MDHEN; CDR2 reads SYDVKM. The CDR3 is made up of 15 amino acids. The CDR3 sequence is CASMLAGGPFDEQFF. The CDR3 nucleotides are TGTGCCAGCATGCTTGCGGGAGGGCCCTTCGATGAGCAGTTCTTC.

This clone was detected once. The chain is built from TRBV27 and TRBJ2-7, with 7 bases lining up with TRBD2. The germline V gene encodes CDR1 MNHEY and CDR2 SMNVEV (reference sequence). J lost 1 base, V lost 5 bases, and 2 bases had no gene match. CDR3 size: 13 residues. The CDR3 region has the DNA TGTGCCAGCAGTGGACTAGGGTCCTACGAGCAGTACTTC. It yields the protein CASSGLGSYEQYF.